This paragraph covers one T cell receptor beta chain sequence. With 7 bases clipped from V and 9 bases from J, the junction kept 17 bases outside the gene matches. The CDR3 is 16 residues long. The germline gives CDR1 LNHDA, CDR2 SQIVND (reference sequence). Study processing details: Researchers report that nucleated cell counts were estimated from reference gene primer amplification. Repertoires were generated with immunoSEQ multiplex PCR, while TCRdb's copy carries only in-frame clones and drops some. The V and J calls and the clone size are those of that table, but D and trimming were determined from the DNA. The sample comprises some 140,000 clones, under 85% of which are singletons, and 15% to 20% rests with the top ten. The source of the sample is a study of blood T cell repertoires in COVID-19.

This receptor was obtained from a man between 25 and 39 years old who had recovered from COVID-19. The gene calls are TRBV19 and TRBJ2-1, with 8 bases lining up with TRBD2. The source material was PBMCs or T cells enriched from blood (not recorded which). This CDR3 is CASTSSGTRISGEQFF. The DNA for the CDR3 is TGTGCCAGTACCTCGTCCGGGACTAGGATTTCTGGTGAGCAGTTCTTC.